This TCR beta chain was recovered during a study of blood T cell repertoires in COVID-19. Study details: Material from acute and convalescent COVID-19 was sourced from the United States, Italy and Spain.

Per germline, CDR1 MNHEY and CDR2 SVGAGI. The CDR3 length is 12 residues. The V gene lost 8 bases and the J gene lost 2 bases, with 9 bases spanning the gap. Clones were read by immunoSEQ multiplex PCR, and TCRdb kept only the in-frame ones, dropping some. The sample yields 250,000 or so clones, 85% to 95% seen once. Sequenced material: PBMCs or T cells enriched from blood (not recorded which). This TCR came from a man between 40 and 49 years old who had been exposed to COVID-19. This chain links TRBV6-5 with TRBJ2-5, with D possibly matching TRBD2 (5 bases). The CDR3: CASRRGQETQYF. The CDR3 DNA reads TGTGCCAGCCGGAGAGGGCAAGAGACCCAGTACTTC.